Sequencing of this T cell receptor (beta chain) was carried out in a study of CD8+ T cells in alopecia areata. Study-wide results and limits: In lesional scalp, particularly from alopecia totalis/universalis, clonality was higher than in normal scalp.

The sequencing template was cDNA reverse transcribed from extracted RNA. Sequencing was performed with immunoSEQ multiplex PCR; in TCRdb, only in-frame clones are kept and a portion is missing. The sample has roughly 280,000 clones, 60% seen once. The CDR3 loop spans 13 amino acids. Germline CDR1 reads SQVTM; CDR2 reads ANQGSEA. Trimming at V came to 4 bases and at J to 8 bases, leaving 8 bases not matched to a gene. Treatment reported: oral pan-JAK inhibitor, 5-10 mg twice daily. Samples from alopecia areata patients were lesional scalp punch biopsies and peripheral blood. Worth noting for this clone: No antigen is known for it.

The receptor's source is a human donor with alopecia areata. The rearrangement links TRBV29-1 to TRBJ2-4; 7 bases match TRBD2. Source: CD4+ T cells sorted from blood, taken at week 52, from a patient treated with tofacitinib. CDR3 sequence (DNA): TGCAGCGTTGCGCTAGTGGGGGGGGACATTCAGTACTTC. This sequence encodes CSVALVGGDIQYF.